This T cell receptor (beta chain) was observed in a study of T-cell reconstitution after alpha-beta-depleted transplantation in children. Preparation of the TCRbeta library used unique molecular identifiers. TCRdb analysed the PCR reads with MiXCR anew, one entry per CDR3 protein. The profile shows just over 350,000 distinct CDR3 sequences, about an eighth of them singletons. This clonotype showed up just a few times. The germline V gene has CDR1 MNHEY and CDR2 SMNVEV (reference sequence). The length of the CDR3 is 15 residues. J lost 6 bases, V lost 6 bases, and 13 bases had no gene match. This sample comprised PBMCs, obtained from the stem cell graft. The receptor's source is a human donor who donated a stem cell graft to a child with Fanconi anemia. This chain joins TRBV27 and TRBJ2-7; 8 bases line up with TRBD2. CDR3: CASSHLTSGTGEQYF. CDR3 bases: TGTGCCAGCAGCCACCTCACTAGCGGAACGGGCGAGCAGTACTTC.